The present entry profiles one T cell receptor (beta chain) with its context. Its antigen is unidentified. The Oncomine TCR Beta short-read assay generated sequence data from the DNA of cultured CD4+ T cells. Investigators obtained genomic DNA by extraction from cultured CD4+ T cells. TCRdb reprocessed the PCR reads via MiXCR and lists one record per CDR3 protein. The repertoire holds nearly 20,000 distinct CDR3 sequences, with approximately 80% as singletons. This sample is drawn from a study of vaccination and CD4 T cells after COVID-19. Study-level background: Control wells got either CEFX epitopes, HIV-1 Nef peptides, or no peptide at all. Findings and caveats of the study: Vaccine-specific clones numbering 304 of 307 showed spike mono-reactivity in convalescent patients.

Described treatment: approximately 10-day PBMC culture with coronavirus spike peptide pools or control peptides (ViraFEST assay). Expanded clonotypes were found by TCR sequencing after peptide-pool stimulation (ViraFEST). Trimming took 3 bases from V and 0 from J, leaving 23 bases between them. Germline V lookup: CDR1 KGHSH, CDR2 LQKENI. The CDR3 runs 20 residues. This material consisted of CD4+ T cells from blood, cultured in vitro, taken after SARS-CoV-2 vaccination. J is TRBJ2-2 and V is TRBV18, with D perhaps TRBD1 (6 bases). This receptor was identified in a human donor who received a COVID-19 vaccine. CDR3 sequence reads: CASSPTQGFEALANTGELFF. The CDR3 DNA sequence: TGTGCCAGCTCACCCACACAGGGCTTCGAGGCGCTTGCGAACACCGGGGAGCTGTTTTTT.